The subject of this entry is one T cell receptor beta chain. The antigen is not known. The V gene's germline CDR1 is SGHDT and CDR2 YYEEEE. The CDR3 extends over 17 amino acids. V lost 4 bases to trimming and J lost 0 bases, with 14 bases between them. This record belongs to a study of neoadjuvant anti-PD-1 for oral cavity cancer. On the study more broadly: Most patients had three to four biweekly doses of 3 mg/kg nivolumab before resection.

Six replicates per PBMC sample, mostly from around 500 ng of genomic DNA. Assay used: immunoSEQ multiplex PCR; TCRdb lists only in-frame clones, some missing. The sample lists approximately 42,000 clones, approximately 80% seen once, with roughly 5% in the top ten. Study-level results: Higher pretreatment blood Treg/Th17 ratios correlated with higher pretreatment blood and lower post-treatment tumor TCRbeta clonality.

As for time point: after neoadjuvant nivolumab, at surgical resection. Analysis of PBMCs was direct, with no culture step. Material: PBMCs, obtained after nivolumab (anti-PD-1) treatment. The TCR comes from a person between 40 and 79 years old with oral cavity squamous cell carcinoma. The V and J genes are TRBV5-6 and TRBJ1-6; a possible D gene is TRBD1 (5 bases). The CDR3 reads CASSTEGQSSYNSPLHF. CDR3 nucleotides: TGTGCCAGCAGCACAGAGGGGCAGAGCTCCTATAATTCACCCCTCCACTTT.